This is a list of T cell receptor beta chains from one sample in a study of T-cell reconstitution after alpha-beta-depleted transplantation in children. TCRdb redid the calling of the PCR reads with MiXCR, one entry per CDR3 protein. The repertoire holds roughly 500,000 distinct CDR3 sequences, approximately 20% seen once, with 3.3% in the top ten. This sample comprised PBMCs from the stem cell graft donor, obtained from the stem cell graft. The receptors were sampled from a human donor who donated a stem cell graft to a child with acute lymphoblastic leukemia. Both conserved end residues are part of each CDR3. Fields, in order: D gene, V gene, J gene, clone size, CDR3 DNA, CDR3 protein. D genes are given only for firm matches. Rows give clone size only sometimes, using once, few, many, or a class for an expanded clone.

>-|TRBV5-1|TRBJ2-7|few
TGCGCCAGCAGCCGCCGGGGGGCGGAGAGCTCCTACGAGCAGTACTTC
CASSRRGAESSYEQYF
>-|TRBV19|TRBJ1-1|few
TGTGCCAGTAGTATTTTAGGGACTGTGAACACTGAAGCTTTCTTT
CASSILGTVNTEAFF
>TRBD1|TRBV29-1|TRBJ2-3|-
TGCAGCGTTGAACAGGGGGCGAGTGGGTTTGGGCAGTATTTT
CSVEQGASGFGQYF
>-|TRBV12-5|TRBJ1-1|-
TGTGCTAGCTTGACGGTCCTGAACACTGAAGCTTTCTTT
CASLTVLNTEAFF
>-|TRBV29-1|TRBJ2-6|few
TGCAGCTCTTCGACGGATTCTGGGGCCAACGTCCTGACTTTC
CSSSTDSGANVLTF
>-|TRBV4-2|TRBJ2-4|few
TGTGCCAGCAGCCAAGATAAGTGGGAGACAAACATTCAGTACTTC
CASSQDKWETNIQYF
>-|TRBV9|TRBJ1-1|few
TGTGCCAGCAGCTACCTGGGGCCCACTGAAGCTTTCTTT
CASSYLGPTEAFF
>TRBD1|TRBV25-1|TRBJ1-3|-
TGTGCCAGCAGTGGGGGACAGGGCAGAAACACCATATATTTT
CASSGGQGRNTIYF
>-|TRBV3-1|TRBJ2-5|few
TGTGCCAGCAGCCAAGATGGAGGGTTAGCCCGGCAGACCCAGTACTTC
CASSQDGGLARQTQYF
>-|TRBV4-1|TRBJ2-2|-
TGCGCCAGCAGCCAAAATCCGGGGACGGCCAACACCGGGGAGCTGTTTTTT
CASSQNPGTANTGELFF
>TRBD2|TRBV7-8|TRBJ2-7|-
TGTGCCAGCAGCTCCAGGAGCGGGATCAAAAACGAGCAGTACTTC
CASSSRSGIKNEQYF
>-|TRBV9|TRBJ1-1|-
TGTGCCAGCACCGTAGCAGGGTGGGGGACTGAAGCTTTCTTT
CASTVAGWGTEAFF
>-|TRBV30|TRBJ1-3|-
TGTGCCTGGAGTTGGGCAGGACGATTCTCTGGAAACACCATATATTTT
CAWSWAGRFSGNTIYF
>-|TRBV29-1|TRBJ2-1|-
TGCAGCGCTTACTATTCGGAAATAGCGGCGAGCTCCTACAATGAGCAGTTCTTC
CSAYYSEIAASSYNEQFF
>-|TRBV29-1|TRBJ2-1|-
TGCAGCGTTGAAGATGTAGGGGGAGGTGGTACCTACAATGAGCAGTTCTTC
CSVEDVGGGGTYNEQFF
>-|TRBV27|TRBJ2-6|-
TGTGCCGGCAGTTCACGACAGTATTCTGGGGCCAACGTCCTGACTTTC
CAGSSRQYSGANVLTF
>TRBD2|TRBV5-1|TRBJ2-7|many
TGCGCCAGCAGCTCGACGCCTGGACGCGGGAGGCCCTACGAGCAGTACTTC
CASSSTPGRGRPYEQYF
>-|TRBV21-1|TRBJ2-7|few
TGTGCCAGCAACCTTTCGCCATGGTCATACGAGCAGTACTTC
CASNLSPWSYEQYF
>TRBD2|TRBV27|TRBJ2-1|-
TGTGCCAGCAGTACATCGGACGGACAACCTTGGGCTGGCGGACTAGCGGGAGGGCCAAATGAGCAGTTCTTC
CASSTSDGQPWAGGLAGGPNEQFF
>-|TRBV6-5|TRBJ1-6|few
TGTGCCAGCAGTTACTCGAGGACGAGCTCCTATAATTCACCCCTCCACTTT
CASSYSRTSSYNSPLHF
>TRBD1|TRBV7-8|TRBJ2-7|few
TGTGCCAGCAGCTTGCGGGACAGGGGCTACGAGCAGTACTTC
CASSLRDRGYEQYF
>-|TRBV10-3|TRBJ1-1|few
TGTGCCATCAGTGGTCAGTTGAACACTGAAGCTTTCTTT
CAISGQLNTEAFF
>-|TRBV6-5|TRBJ2-7|-
TGTGCCAGCAGTTACTCGACAGGATCCGAGCAGTACTTC
CASSYSTGSEQYF
>-|TRBV20-1|TRBJ1-1|-
TGCAGTGTTCCAGGGGCGAACACTGAAGCTTTCTTT
CSVPGANTEAFF
>-|TRBV13|TRBJ2-7|-
TGTGCCAGCAGCTTCCACTCGGCCGAGCAGTACTTC
CASSFHSAEQYF
>TRBD1|TRBV20-1|TRBJ1-1|-
TGCAGTGCCCAAAACAGGGGAAGGAACACTGAAGCTTTCTTT
CSAQNRGRNTEAFF
>-|TRBV29-1|TRBJ2-4|many
TGCAGCGTTGGGGACACCTACAAAAACATTCAGTACTTC
CSVGDTYKNIQYF
>-|TRBV7-2|TRBJ1-4|few
TGTGCCAGCAGCTTAGAAGCAGGGAAGAATGAAAAACTGTTTTTT
CASSLEAGKNEKLFF
>-|TRBV28|TRBJ2-7|-
TGTGCCAGCAGCAGGGCCGGCGAGCAGTACTTC
CASSRAGEQYF
>-|TRBV6-5|TRBJ2-3|few
TGTGCCAGCAGTTATGTCCCTCACACAGATACGCAGTATTTT
CASSYVPHTDTQYF
>-|TRBV7-9|TRBJ1-4|-
TGTGCCAGCAGGGGCGATGAAAAACTGTTTTTT
CASRGDEKLFF
>TRBD2|TRBV20-1|TRBJ2-1|few
TGCAGTGCTAGAAATAGCGGGAGGGTGTCCAATGAGCAGTTCTTC
CSARNSGRVSNEQFF
>-|TRBV4-1|TRBJ2-7|-
TGCGCCAGCAGCCAAGAATTATTTGGAATGGGAACCTACGAGCAGTACTTC
CASSQELFGMGTYEQYF
>-|TRBV5-1|TRBJ2-5|-
TGCGCCAGCAGCTTGGCCTCCAGGGAGGCGACCCAGTACTTC
CASSLASREATQYF
>-|TRBV9|TRBJ1-4|-
TGTGCCAGCAGCGTAGGGGGGAGTACTAATGAAAAACTGTTTTTT
CASSVGGSTNEKLFF
>TRBD2|TRBV7-3|TRBJ2-1|few
TGTGCCAGCAGCCAGCGTCCATCCGGGAGGGCTGCCTACAATGAGCAGTTCTTC
CASSQRPSGRAAYNEQFF
>TRBD1|TRBV15|TRBJ1-2|-
TGTGCCACCAGCAGATCCGGGACAGGGGGCTATGGCTACACCTTC
CATSRSGTGGYGYTF